These 21 T cell receptor beta chains came from one sample sequenced in a study of shared T cell receptors in the human thymus. Clones were sequenced by immunoSEQ multiplex PCR, and TCRdb holds only the in-frame ones, with some missing. The sample contains some 700,000 clones, roughly 90% of which appear only once. The same sample was also used in a study of human thymus T cells.

The specimen was thymocytes. The receptor set was obtained from a boy in the first two years of life with a congenital heart defect.

V is TRBV7-2 and J is TRBJ2-3; a weak D match, TRBD2 (6 bases). Trimming removed 5 bases from V and 6 bases from J, with 24 bases in between. CDR3 length equals 17 residues. The germline gives CDR1 SGHTA, CDR2 FQGNSA. The DNA for the CDR3 is TGTGCCAGCAGCCCTCTGGTCGCGGCGGCGGGGCGGGATACGCAGTATTTT. It is translated as CASSPLVAAAGRDTQYF.

The genes are TRBV5-4 and TRBJ2-7, with D possibly TRBD1 on 5 matching bases. CDR3 size: 17 residues. The germline gives CDR1 SGHNT, CDR2 YYREEE (reference sequence). The ends were cut back, 0 bases at V and 2 bases at J, with 18 bases in the middle. CDR3 loop: CASSLVYVGAGTYEQYF. The DNA for the CDR3 is TGTGCCAGCAGCTTGGTCTACGTAGGGGCCGGAACCTACGAGCAGTACTTC.

The CDR3 DNA reads TGTGCCAGCAGTCCCCACGGCGGCATGCTCACAGATACGCAGTATTTT. Its protein is CASSPHGGMLTDTQYF. The genes are TRBV28 and TRBJ2-3; no firm D call. CDR3 length equals 16 residues. Trimming removed 5 bases at V and 2 bases at J, with 17 bases between. From germline, CDR1 is MDHEN and CDR2 SYDVKM.

This clone was detected only once. J is TRBJ1-5 and V is TRBV5-8, with D uncertain. The germline CDR1 and CDR2 sequences are SGHTS and YDEGEE. V lost 4 bases, J lost 3 bases, and 14 bases lay in between. The CDR3 consists of 15 residues. The CDR3 protein is CASSRRRGLNQPQHF. The CDR3 DNA sequence: TGTGCCAGCAGCCGGCGGCGGGGTCTCAATCAGCCCCAGCATTTT.

This clone was detected once. The gene calls are TRBV27 and TRBJ2-1; 11 nucleotides match TRBD2. V lost 5 bases and J lost 6; bases outside the gene matches: 6. Germline V gene lookup returns CDR1 MNHEY and CDR2 SMNVEV (reference sequence). There are 15 residues in the CDR3. Written as DNA, the CDR3 is TGTGCCAGCAGTCCACTAGCGGGAGTGAGCAATGAGCAGTTCTTC. Its translation: CASSPLAGVSNEQFF.

CDR3 protein: CASSQTSGRNNEQFF. CDR3 bases: TGTGCCAGCAGCCAAACTAGCGGGAGGAATAATGAGCAGTTCTTC. The chain combines TRBV9 with TRBJ2-1, with 12 nucleotides matching TRBD2. The CDR3 runs 15 residues. Germline-derived CDR1 and CDR2 are SGDLS and YYNGEE. Losses at the gene ends were 4 bases for V and 7 bases for J; bases not matched to a gene: 6.

This clone occurred once. The chain combines TRBV2 with TRBJ2-7; maybe TRBD1 (6 bases). The germline CDR1 and CDR2 sequences are SNHLY and FYNNEI. Deletions cut 5 bases from V and 2 bases from J, with 13 bases between. This CDR3 comprises 14 residues. CDR3: CASSTGQHTYEQYF. The CDR3 DNA sequence: TGTGCCAGCAGTACAGGACAGCACACCTACGAGCAGTACTTC.

J is TRBJ1-5 and V is TRBV23-1, with 10 nucleotides matching TRBD1. TRBV23-1 is known as an ORF, though its function is uncertain. J lost 7 bases, V lost 4 bases, and 4 bases had no gene match. The CDR3 has 14 residues. The CDR3 loop reads CASSRGQGWQPQHF. The CDR3 bases are TGCGCCAGCAGTCGGGGACAGGGGTGGCAGCCCCAGCATTTT.

This sequence joins TRBV6-5 and TRBJ1-1; D is unresolved. Trimming took off 5 bases at V and 8 bases at J, with 15 bases between the two ends. Per the germline V gene, CDR1 is MNHEY and CDR2 is SVGAGI. The CDR3 is 13 amino acids. CDR3 DNA: TGTGCCAGCAGTATTTCGGGCCCGGGGGAAGCTTTCTTT. The encoded protein is CASSISGPGEAFF.

This chain joins TRBV7-9 and TRBJ1-3; maybe TRBD1 (5 bases). There are 14 residues in the CDR3. V was trimmed by 6 bases and J by 2 bases, leaving 11 bases between them. The V gene's germline CDR1 is SEHNR and CDR2 FQNEAQ (reference sequence). The CDR3 DNA sequence: TGTGCCAGCAGGCCGGAACAGGCTGGAAACACCATATATTTT. Translating it yields CASRPEQAGNTIYF.

The sample holds a few counts of this clone. This rearrangement joins TRBV28 to TRBJ2-7; the D gene is possibly TRBD2 (5 bases). This CDR3 contains 13 residues. V was cut by 6 bases and J by 3 bases, with 12 bases left in between. Germline CDR1 is MDHEN and CDR2 is SYDVKM. The CDR3 region is CASSPLADYEQYF. As DNA, the CDR3 is TGTGCCAGCAGCCCTCTAGCCGACTACGAGCAGTACTTC.

The chain links TRBV7-9 to TRBJ2-7; D perhaps matches TRBD1 (6 bases). Germline V gene sequence: CDR1 SEHNR, CDR2 FQNEAQ (reference sequence). V gave up 3 bases and J gave up 3 bases, with 15 bases separating them. The CDR3 runs 15 residues. As DNA, the CDR3 is TGTGCCAGCAGCTTGGAACAGGGCCCAAACTACGAGCAGTACTTC. Translated, it gives CASSLEQGPNYEQYF.

This chain uses TRBV28 with TRBJ2-1; 7 positions agree with TRBD2. There are 11 residues in the CDR3. V was clipped by 8 bases and J by 10 bases; unmatched bases: 5. Per the germline V gene, CDR1 is MDHEN and CDR2 is SYDVKM. The CDR3 DNA sequence: TGTGCCAGCCGGGGGGTCTACGAGCAGTTCTTC. Amino acids: CASRGVYEQFF.

The V gene is TRBV28, the J gene TRBJ1-2; no reliable D call. The V end was cut by 5 bases, the J end by 1 base, with 11 bases between. Germline V gene lookup returns CDR1 MDHEN and CDR2 SYDVKM. This CDR3 has 14 residues. The CDR3 loop reads CASSRRVVNYGYTF. CDR3 nucleotide sequence: TGTGCCAGCAGTCGTCGGGTGGTTAACTATGGCTACACCTTC.

The J gene is TRBJ2-4, the V gene TRBV9; D might be TRBD2 (6 bases). Germline loops: CDR1 SGDLS, CDR2 YYNGEE. This CDR3 comprises 13 residues. Between the trimmed V and J ends, which lost 3 bases and 8 bases, there was a span of 12 bases. In DNA form, the CDR3 reads TGTGCCAGCAGCGCCCCCACGGGGGACATTCAGTACTTC. This gives the protein CASSAPTGDIQYF.

The chain has TRBV5-1 and TRBJ2-1, with 12 bases that match TRBD2. This CDR3 is built from 17 residues. Unmatched junction bases numbered 9, after V lost 4 bases and J lost 4 bases. The germline V gene encodes CDR1 SGHRS and CDR2 YFSETQ. In DNA, the CDR3 is TGCGCCAGCAGCACGGGACTAGCGGGTGAAACTTACAATGAGCAGTTCTTC. Translation: CASSTGLAGETYNEQFF.

The CDR3: CASSLVQRTQYQETQYF. DNA for the CDR3: TGTGCCAGCAGCTTAGTCCAGCGCACCCAATACCAAGAGACCCAGTACTTC. The rearrangement joins TRBV11-2 to TRBJ2-5; unclear D gene. V shed 1 base and J shed 0 bases, with 15 bases lying between them. The CDR3 totals 17 residues. Germline values: CDR1 SGHAT, CDR2 FQNNGV.

CDR3 in amino acids: CASSNQTGTENTEAFF. CDR3 DNA sequence: TGCGCCAGCAGTAACCAGACAGGGACGGAGAACACTGAAGCTTTCTTT. The chain employs TRBV5-1 and TRBJ1-1; 7 positions agree with TRBD1. The length of the CDR3 is 16 residues. Looked up from germline, CDR1 is SGHRS and CDR2 is YFSETQ. The ends lost 5 bases at V and 1 base at J; junction bases unmatched: 11.

This sequence joins TRBV2 and TRBJ2-7; 8 positions match TRBD2. Per the germline V gene, CDR1 is SNHLY and CDR2 is FYNNEI. Trimming took 7 bases from V and 3 from J; bases not matched to a gene: 20. The CDR3 covers 18 residues. The CDR3 protein is CASTGWGVSGISSYEQYF. CDR3 nucleotides: TGTGCCAGCACCGGATGGGGGGTTAGCGGGATAAGTAGCTACGAGCAGTACTTC.

The sample holds one count of this clone. The J gene is TRBJ2-3, the V gene TRBV19; 11 bases are shared with TRBD2. The CDR3 length is 16 residues. Trimming took 5 bases from V and 0 from J; bases not matched to a gene: 4. Germline V gene sequence: CDR1 LNHDA, CDR2 SQIVND (reference sequence). CDR3 region: CASSPGLADSTDTQYF. CDR3 DNA sequence: TGTGCCAGTAGTCCGGGACTAGCGGATAGCACAGATACGCAGTATTTT.

The chain has TRBV4-3 and TRBJ1-1; possible D gene TRBD1, 5 bases. CDR3 length: 15 residues. Per germline, CDR1 LGHNA and CDR2 YSLEER. V was cut by 1 base and J by 5 bases, with 14 bases left in between. CDR3 sequence reads: CASSQGGGVWTEAFF. CDR3 coding DNA: TGCGCCAGCAGCCAAGGAGGAGGGGTCTGGACTGAAGCTTTCTTT.